What follows describes a single T cell receptor beta chain. Its binding antigen is unknown. The record has no base qualities; no much larger clone is one base away. This specimen belongs to a study of blood T cell repertoires in COVID-19 (dated by TCRdb to 2020 to 2022). General notes on the study: Samples from collaborators originated in the United States, Italy and Spain and spanned both the acute and convalescent phases of COVID-19. The prospective study material was composed of cDNA or gDNA derived from T cells, B-cell-depleted T cells, or PBMCs. The samples were drawn from the first 160 participants of the ongoing ImmuneRACE study and from 1,200 or so subjects provided by 6 global collaborators. The sample metadata nearly always contained a de-identified subject ID, COVID-19 status, age in years and sex. Deeply sampled blood TCRbeta repertoires from subjects exposed to, actively infected with, or recovered from COVID-19 were included in the dataset. A freely available public database, intended as a resource for researchers studying the immune response to SARS-CoV-2, is where the repertoires were released. HLA class I and class II types, where available, came from metadata supplied by the sample provider rather than from assay-based typing.

Enrolling through a virtual design, the prospective study's participants ranged in age from roughly 18 to 89 years and lived across about two dozen United States geographic areas. In the prospective study, cohorts were assigned on the basis of participant-reported clinical history obtained from a screening survey and a study questionnaire. Recovered participants in ImmuneRACE Cohort 3 were defined as having two consecutive negative NP/OP PCR tests, clearance from a healthcare professional, or resolution of symptoms. In the prospective study, mobile phlebotomists collected whole blood, serum and a nasopharyngeal or oropharyngeal swab from each participant. Participants in the prospective study had the option to provide additional blood draws and questionnaires over a roughly 2-month period. Before DNA extraction, blood samples from the prospective study were shipped at room temperature or frozen.

The full study reports these points: The quantity of clinical and demographic metadata differed by source and by participant and was supplied without curation.

The germline V gene supplies CDR1 SNHLY and CDR2 FYNNEI. There are 15 amino acids in the CDR3, from cysteine to phenylalanine inclusive. Just CDR3 DNA is preserved here, 45 bases in frame from base 1. Ends trimmed: V by 5 bases, J by 12 bases; bases unmatched to a gene: 14. TCRbeta CDR3 regions were amplified from genomic DNA using the immunoSEQ Assay, a bias-controlled multiplex PCR. Per the authors' processing: Within the assay, amplification of reference gene primers was used to estimate how many nucleated cells each sample contained. To quantify the absolute abundance of each unique TCRbeta CDR3 rearrangement, sequence reads were collapsed and filtered. Productive Simpson clonality was computed per sample as the square root of Simpson's diversity index over productive rearrangements. TCRdb retrieved this table from immuneACCESS and kept in-frame rearrangements only. Not all clones are present; in checked studies, unresolved V genes account for under half, and no reason is known for the remainder. That table furnishes V, J and clone size, whereas the DNA furnished D and trimming. The sample table lists about 430,000 clones, 75% to 90% of them with a count of one. The ten largest clones take up 0.95% to 1.2% of the sample.

The chain links TRBV2 with TRBJ2-1; 9 of the junction bases match TRBD1. This clonotype originated in a man aged 30 to 39 who had recovered from COVID-19. Sequencing used PBMCs or T cells enriched from blood (not recorded which). The bases are TGTGCCAGCAGTAAAGAGGGACAGGGAACGCAGGGGCAGTTCTTC. This encodes CASSKEGQGTQGQFF.